The rows below give T cell receptor beta chains drawn from one sample of a study of response to subunit inactivated influenza vaccine. Using its own MiXCR run on the RT-PCR reads, TCRdb lists one record per CDR3 protein. The sample lists around 570,000 distinct CDR3 sequences; approximately 10% were seen once. These data were likewise used in another study, on T cells expressing NK-cell markers.

The specimen comprised PBMCs from blood, sampled on the day of vaccination. All receptors derive from a man aged 50 to 59 who received an inactivated influenza vaccine. Both conserved end residues are part of each CDR3. The D gene is left open where the match is weak. The size field is filled for only some rows; it gives once, few, many or a size class.

v_gene: TRBV7-2
j_gene: TRBJ1-4
d_gene: TRBD1
abundance: -
CDR3aa: CASSLIVRDRAEKLFF
CDR3nt: TGTGCCAGCAGCTTAATCGTCCGGGACAGGGCTGAAAAACTGTTTTTT

v_gene: TRBV6-2/TRBV6-3
j_gene: TRBJ2-3
d_gene: TRBD1
abundance: few
CDR3aa: CASSFGQGRDTQYF
CDR3nt: TGTGCCAGCAGTTTCGGACAGGGGAGAGATACGCAGTATTTT

v_gene: TRBV6-2/TRBV6-3
j_gene: TRBJ2-7
d_gene: TRBD1
abundance: few
CDR3aa: CASSYTGAAYEQYF
CDR3nt: TGTGCCAGCAGTTACACAGGGGCGGCCTACGAGCAGTACTTC

v_gene: TRBV20-1
j_gene: TRBJ2-5
d_gene: -
abundance: -
CDR3aa: CSARVGGMVGETQYF
CDR3nt: TGCAGTGCTAGAGTTGGGGGGATGGTCGGAGAGACCCAGTACTTC

v_gene: TRBV6-2/TRBV6-3
j_gene: TRBJ2-1
d_gene: -
abundance: few
CDR3aa: CASSPDRAYNEQFF
CDR3nt: TGTGCCAGCAGCCCGGACAGAGCCTACAATGAGCAGTTCTTC

v_gene: TRBV6-5
j_gene: TRBJ2-3
d_gene: -
abundance: few
CDR3aa: CASSYSSHGLDTQYF
CDR3nt: TGTGCCAGCAGTTACTCGTCCCACGGTCTAGATACGCAGTATTTT

v_gene: TRBV5-5
j_gene: TRBJ2-1
d_gene: -
abundance: -
CDR3aa: CASQMRPGNEQFF
CDR3nt: TGTGCCAGCCAGATGCGACCAGGCAATGAGCAGTTCTTC

v_gene: TRBV4-1
j_gene: TRBJ2-7
d_gene: -
abundance: few
CDR3aa: CASSQEGSTGYYEQYF
CDR3nt: TGCGCCAGCAGCCAAGAAGGATCAACAGGCTACTACGAGCAGTACTTC

v_gene: TRBV18
j_gene: TRBJ2-1
d_gene: TRBD2
abundance: -
CDR3aa: CASSPTTSGISEQFF
CDR3nt: TGTGCCAGCTCACCAACGACTAGCGGGATTTCTGAGCAGTTCTTC

v_gene: TRBV7-8
j_gene: TRBJ1-1
d_gene: -
abundance: few
CDR3aa: CASSLSFGGAENTEAFF
CDR3nt: TGTGCCAGCAGCTTATCATTCGGTGGGGCAGAGAACACTGAAGCTTTCTTT

v_gene: TRBV6-5
j_gene: TRBJ2-6
d_gene: -
abundance: many
CDR3aa: CASSSYAGANVLTF
CDR3nt: TGTGCCAGCAGTTCATACGCTGGGGCCAACGTCCTGACTTTC

v_gene: TRBV28
j_gene: TRBJ1-3
d_gene: -
abundance: few
CDR3aa: CASSKRYTIYF
CDR3nt: TGTGCCAGCAGCAAACGGTACACCATATATTTT

v_gene: TRBV5-1
j_gene: TRBJ1-2
d_gene: TRBD1
abundance: few
CDR3aa: CASSSGQGGSSGYTF
CDR3nt: TGCGCCAGCAGCTCTGGACAGGGAGGTAGTTCTGGCTACACCTTC

v_gene: TRBV27
j_gene: TRBJ2-7
d_gene: TRBD2
abundance: few
CDR3aa: CASSAGLAGRYEQYF
CDR3nt: TGTGCCAGCAGTGCCGGACTAGCGGGAAGGTACGAGCAGTACTTC

v_gene: TRBV5-1
j_gene: TRBJ1-4
d_gene: -
abundance: -
CDR3aa: CASSPREGATNEKLFF
CDR3nt: TGCGCCAGCAGCCCCAGGGAGGGCGCAACTAATGAAAAACTGTTTTTT

v_gene: TRBV5-1
j_gene: TRBJ1-5
d_gene: -
abundance: few
CDR3aa: CASSTDGDSNQPQHF
CDR3nt: TGCGCCAGCAGCACCGACGGGGACAGCAATCAGCCCCAGCATTTT

v_gene: TRBV29-1
j_gene: TRBJ2-2
d_gene: TRBD2
abundance: -
CDR3aa: CSVELAGGPNTGELFF
CDR3nt: TGCAGCGTTGAATTAGCGGGGGGGCCGAACACCGGGGAGCTGTTTTTT

v_gene: TRBV20-1
j_gene: TRBJ2-7
d_gene: TRBD2
abundance: -
CDR3aa: CSAIRVAGAGEQYF
CDR3nt: TGCAGTGCTATCCGCGTAGCGGGAGCCGGGGAGCAGTACTTC

v_gene: TRBV29-1
j_gene: TRBJ2-2
d_gene: -
abundance: many
CDR3aa: CSVRERNANTGELFF
CDR3nt: TGCAGCGTTCGGGAGCGGAACGCGAACACCGGGGAGCTGTTTTTT

v_gene: TRBV20-1
j_gene: TRBJ2-7
d_gene: TRBD1
abundance: few
CDR3aa: CSASHPGTGAYEQYF
CDR3nt: TGCAGTGCTAGTCATCCCGGGACAGGCGCCTACGAGCAGTACTTC

v_gene: TRBV30
j_gene: TRBJ1-2
d_gene: -
abundance: few
CDR3aa: CAWSVGRVNYGYTF
CDR3nt: TGTGCCTGGAGTGTTGGCAGGGTTAACTATGGCTACACCTTC

v_gene: TRBV19
j_gene: TRBJ2-3
d_gene: -
abundance: -
CDR3aa: CASSMAGDTQYF
CDR3nt: TGTGCCAGTAGTATGGCCGGAGATACGCAGTATTTT

v_gene: TRBV12-3/TRBV12-4
j_gene: TRBJ2-7
d_gene: TRBD1
abundance: -
CDR3aa: CASSHRTGNEQYF
CDR3nt: TGTGCCAGCAGCCATCGGACAGGGAACGAGCAGTACTTC

v_gene: TRBV20-1
j_gene: TRBJ1-4
d_gene: -
abundance: -
CDR3aa: CSAREEKLFF
CDR3nt: TGCAGTGCTAGGGAAGAAAAACTGTTTTTT

v_gene: TRBV12-3/TRBV12-4
j_gene: TRBJ1-2
d_gene: -
abundance: many
CDR3aa: CASSLNRANYGYTF
CDR3nt: TGTGCCAGCAGTTTGAACAGGGCTAACTATGGCTACACCTTC

v_gene: TRBV5-1
j_gene: TRBJ2-1
d_gene: TRBD2
abundance: -
CDR3aa: CASSSRSGDNEQFF
CDR3nt: TGCGCCAGCAGCTCTCGTAGCGGGGACAATGAGCAGTTCTTC

v_gene: TRBV5-6
j_gene: TRBJ2-2
d_gene: TRBD2
abundance: -
CDR3aa: CASSLGTSFKTGELFF
CDR3nt: TGTGCCAGCAGCTTGGGGACTAGTTTTAAGACCGGGGAGCTGTTTTTT

v_gene: TRBV5-1
j_gene: TRBJ2-5
d_gene: -
abundance: few
CDR3aa: CASSSNGDPTETQYF
CDR3nt: TGCGCCAGCAGCTCAAACGGGGACCCAACCGAGACCCAGTACTTC

v_gene: TRBV10-3
j_gene: TRBJ2-3
d_gene: -
abundance: -
CDR3aa: CAISEWVGTDTQYF
CDR3nt: TGTGCCATCAGTGAGTGGGTAGGAACAGATACGCAGTATTTT

v_gene: TRBV6-1
j_gene: TRBJ1-2
d_gene: TRBD1
abundance: -
CDR3aa: CASSATTGERSGYTF
CDR3nt: TGTGCCAGCAGTGCCACGACAGGGGAAAGGAGCGGCTACACCTTC

v_gene: TRBV28
j_gene: TRBJ2-3
d_gene: -
abundance: few
CDR3aa: CASSFSRGDTQYF
CDR3nt: TGTGCCAGCAGTTTCTCCAGGGGAGATACGCAGTATTTT

v_gene: TRBV10-3
j_gene: TRBJ2-7
d_gene: TRBD2
abundance: few
CDR3aa: CAISGTSGGASHEQYF
CDR3nt: TGTGCCATCAGCGGGACTAGCGGGGGGGCCTCCCACGAGCAGTACTTC

v_gene: TRBV4-1
j_gene: TRBJ2-7
d_gene: TRBD1
abundance: -
CDR3aa: CASRPRGQGAYEQYF
CDR3nt: TGCGCCAGCCGCCCCCGTGGGCAGGGGGCCTACGAGCAGTACTTC

v_gene: TRBV5-1
j_gene: TRBJ2-3
d_gene: TRBD2
abundance: many
CDR3aa: CASSLGTSADTQYF
CDR3nt: TGTGCCAGCAGTTTGGGGACTAGCGCCGATACGCAGTATTTT

v_gene: TRBV5-1
j_gene: TRBJ2-1
d_gene: TRBD2
abundance: -
CDR3aa: CASSPPGGGVNEQFF
CDR3nt: TGCGCCAGCAGCCCCCCCGGCGGGGGGGTGAATGAGCAGTTCTTC

v_gene: TRBV5-1
j_gene: TRBJ2-2
d_gene: -
abundance: few
CDR3aa: CASSLNSDGELFF
CDR3nt: TGCGCCAGCAGCTTAAACAGTGACGGGGAGCTGTTTTTT

v_gene: TRBV5-5
j_gene: TRBJ2-5
d_gene: TRBD1
abundance: -
CDR3aa: CASSGQGMNQETQYF
CDR3nt: TGTGCCAGCAGCGGACAGGGGATGAACCAAGAGACCCAGTACTTC

v_gene: TRBV7-9
j_gene: TRBJ2-5
d_gene: TRBD2
abundance: -
CDR3aa: CASSLGLAVMETQYF
CDR3nt: TGTGCCAGCAGCTTAGGGCTAGCGGTAATGGAGACCCAGTACTTC

v_gene: TRBV28
j_gene: TRBJ2-5
d_gene: -
abundance: -
CDR3aa: CASSLLSEQGPETQYF
CDR3nt: TGTGCCAGCAGTTTACTCTCGGAACAGGGCCCAGAGACCCAGTACTTC

v_gene: TRBV7-9
j_gene: TRBJ2-5
d_gene: -
abundance: many
CDR3aa: CASSLARRETQYF
CDR3nt: TGTGCCAGCAGCTTAGCACGGCGGGAGACCCAGTACTTC

v_gene: TRBV7-2
j_gene: TRBJ2-7
d_gene: -
abundance: few
CDR3aa: CASSLDLGQYF
CDR3nt: TGTGCCAGCAGCTTAGATTTGGGGCAGTACTTC

v_gene: TRBV5-1
j_gene: TRBJ1-2
d_gene: TRBD1
abundance: -
CDR3aa: CASSQGQGKGYTF
CDR3nt: TGCGCCAGCAGTCAAGGACAGGGGAAAGGCTACACCTTC

v_gene: TRBV20-1
j_gene: TRBJ2-1
d_gene: TRBD2
abundance: -
CDR3aa: CSARGPLVGGINEQFF
CDR3nt: TGCAGTGCTAGAGGGCCTCTGGTGGGAGGGATTAATGAGCAGTTCTTC

v_gene: TRBV2
j_gene: TRBJ1-5
d_gene: -
abundance: few
CDR3aa: CASSEGGWVAQPQHF
CDR3nt: TGTGCCAGCAGTGAAGGTGGCTGGGTCGCGCAGCCCCAGCATTTT

v_gene: TRBV4-1
j_gene: TRBJ2-7
d_gene: -
abundance: -
CDR3aa: CASSQDFITRVSTYEQYF
CDR3nt: TGCGCCAGCAGCCAAGATTTTATTACGAGAGTATCCACCTACGAGCAGTACTTC

v_gene: TRBV20-1
j_gene: TRBJ2-1
d_gene: -
abundance: -
CDR3aa: CSARDKRNEQFF
CDR3nt: TGCAGTGCTAGAGATAAGCGCAATGAGCAGTTCTTC

v_gene: TRBV3-1
j_gene: TRBJ2-7
d_gene: -
abundance: few
CDR3aa: CASSRRTYYEQYF
CDR3nt: TGTGCCAGCAGCCGCCGGACCTACTACGAGCAGTACTTC

v_gene: TRBV28
j_gene: TRBJ1-2
d_gene: -
abundance: few
CDR3aa: CASSPYSAGNYGYTF
CDR3nt: TGTGCCAGCAGTCCTTACTCGGCGGGAAACTATGGCTACACCTTC

v_gene: TRBV5-1
j_gene: TRBJ2-5
d_gene: TRBD1
abundance: many
CDR3aa: CASSSDRVGSFGETQYF
CDR3nt: TGCGCCAGCAGCTCCGACAGGGTGGGTTCGTTTGGAGAGACCCAGTACTTC

v_gene: TRBV5-1
j_gene: TRBJ1-1
d_gene: -
abundance: -
CDR3aa: CASSLERRVNTEAFF
CDR3nt: TGCGCCAGCAGCTTGGAGAGGCGAGTGAACACTGAAGCTTTCTTT

v_gene: TRBV7-2
j_gene: TRBJ1-3
d_gene: TRBD1
abundance: many
CDR3aa: CASSLEAGGSGNTIYF
CDR3nt: TGTGCCAGCAGCTTAGAGGCAGGGGGCTCAGGAAACACCATATATTTT

v_gene: TRBV20-1
j_gene: TRBJ2-1
d_gene: TRBD2
abundance: few
CDR3aa: CSARVTSGSPKFF
CDR3nt: TGCAGTGCTCGTGTGACTAGCGGGTCCCCCAAGTTCTTC

v_gene: TRBV5-1
j_gene: TRBJ2-1
d_gene: TRBD1
abundance: many
CDR3aa: CASSFRTGGSGEQFF
CDR3nt: TGCGCCAGCAGCTTCCGCACAGGGGGATCGGGTGAGCAGTTCTTC

v_gene: TRBV6-2/TRBV6-3
j_gene: TRBJ2-5
d_gene: TRBD2
abundance: -
CDR3aa: CASRPGLAGEETQYF
CDR3nt: TGTGCCAGCAGGCCGGGACTAGCGGGGGAAGAGACCCAGTACTTC

v_gene: TRBV6-2/TRBV6-3
j_gene: TRBJ2-7
d_gene: TRBD2
abundance: many
CDR3aa: CASSLAGGPNEQYF
CDR3nt: TGTGCCAGCAGCCTAGCGGGGGGGCCCAACGAGCAGTACTTC

v_gene: TRBV4-3
j_gene: TRBJ2-4
d_gene: TRBD1
abundance: few
CDR3aa: CASSQAGTGITKNIQYF
CDR3nt: TGCGCCAGCAGCCAGGCCGGGACAGGGATAACCAAAAACATTCAGTACTTC

v_gene: TRBV6-5
j_gene: TRBJ2-7
d_gene: -
abundance: few
CDR3aa: CASSYSIEHYEQYF
CDR3nt: TGTGCCAGCAGTTACTCGATAGAGCACTACGAGCAGTACTTC

v_gene: TRBV18
j_gene: TRBJ1-5
d_gene: -
abundance: few
CDR3aa: CASSPTSNQPQHF
CDR3nt: TGTGCCAGCTCACCTACTAGCAATCAGCCCCAGCATTTT

v_gene: TRBV7-2
j_gene: TRBJ2-3
d_gene: TRBD1
abundance: -
CDR3aa: CASSSQGMSTDTQYF
CDR3nt: TGTGCCAGCAGCTCACAGGGGATGAGCACAGATACGCAGTATTTT